The 4 T cell receptor beta chains presented below share a single source sample, sequenced in a study of blood T cell repertoires in COVID-19 (dated by TCRdb to about 2020). The receptor library was made with the immunoSEQ multiplex PCR assay. TCRdb stores this immuneACCESS table with in-frame sequences only. Part of the clones is absent; in the studies checked, under half of the shortfall reflects unresolved V genes, and no reason is known for the rest. This sample comprises tens of thousands of clones, 91% of them detected only once. The ten largest make up about 5.5% of the sample. Sequencing was done on a sample of peripheral blood. Source of these receptors: a woman of 80 years or more with acute or convalescent COVID-19.

The rearrangement links TRBV3-1 (or the pseudogene TRBV3-2) to TRBJ2-2; D is ambiguous. Per germline, CDR1 LGHDT and CDR2 YNNKEL (reference sequence). Trimming removed 1 base from V and 1 base from J, with 7 bases in between. The CDR3 extends over 15 amino acids. The CDR3 is CASSQARKNTGELFF. For the CDR3, the DNA is TGTGCCAGCAGCCAAGCTAGGAAGAACACCGGGGAGCTGTTTTTT.

CDR3 sequence (DNA): TGTGCCAGCAGCTTAGGGCTGCAAGAGACCCAGTACTTC. This translates into CASSLGLQETQYF. This chain joins TRBV11-3 and TRBJ2-5; the D is unclear. The CDR3 runs 13 residues. Germline V CDR1 and CDR2: SGHNT, YENEEA. Trimming removed 1 base at V and 2 bases at J, with 5 bases between. The full variable domain, rest sourced from reference TRBV11-3 and TRBJ2-5, is EAGVVQSPRYKIIEKKQPVAFWCNPISGHNTLYWYLQNLGQGPELLIRYENEEAVDDSQLPKDRFSAERLKGVDSTLKIQPAELGDSAVYLCASSLGLQETQYFGPGTRLLVL.

The V call is TRBV3-1 (or the pseudogene TRBV3-2), the J call TRBJ1-2; D is unclear. The CDR3 extends over 15 amino acids. Germline V gives CDR1 LGHDT, CDR2 YNNKEL (reference sequence). V shed 1 base and J shed 3 bases, with 12 bases lying between them. CDR3 bases: TGTGCCAGCAGCCAAGGGACGGGGTACGACTATGGCTACACCTTC. This gives the protein CASSQGTGYDYGYTF.

This chain uses TRBV9 with TRBJ2-1, with TRBD1 matching 8 bases. V lost 3 bases to trimming and J lost 4 bases; unmatched junction nucleotides: 3. The germline V gene has CDR1 SGDLS and CDR2 YYNGEE. This CDR3 has 14 amino acids. The CDR3 coding sequence is TGTGCCAGCAGCGCCGGACAGGGTTACAATGAGCAGTTCTTC. Translated: CASSAGQGYNEQFF.